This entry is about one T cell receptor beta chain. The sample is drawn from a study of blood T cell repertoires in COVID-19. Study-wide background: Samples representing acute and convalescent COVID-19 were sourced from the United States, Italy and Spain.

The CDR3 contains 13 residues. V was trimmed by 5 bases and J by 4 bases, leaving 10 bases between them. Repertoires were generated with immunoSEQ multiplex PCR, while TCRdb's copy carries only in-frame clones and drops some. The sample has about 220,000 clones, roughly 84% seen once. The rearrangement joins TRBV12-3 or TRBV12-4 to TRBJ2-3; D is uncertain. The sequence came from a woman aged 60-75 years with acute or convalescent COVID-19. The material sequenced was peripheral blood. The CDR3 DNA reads TGTGCCAGCAGTCCCACGGGTCCAGATACGCAGTATTTT. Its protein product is CASSPTGPDTQYF.